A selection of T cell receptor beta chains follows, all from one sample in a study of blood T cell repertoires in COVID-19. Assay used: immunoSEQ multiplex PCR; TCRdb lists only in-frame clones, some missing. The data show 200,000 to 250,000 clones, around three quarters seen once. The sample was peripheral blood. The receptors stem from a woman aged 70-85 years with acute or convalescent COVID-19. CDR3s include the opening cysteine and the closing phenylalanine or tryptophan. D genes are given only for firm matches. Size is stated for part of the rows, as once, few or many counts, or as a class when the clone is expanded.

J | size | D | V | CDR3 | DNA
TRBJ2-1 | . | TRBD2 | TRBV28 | CASSFSRTSGRAYSYNEQFF | TGTGCCAGCAGTTTCTCGCGAACTAGCGGGAGGGCCTACTCCTACAATGAGCAGTTCTTC
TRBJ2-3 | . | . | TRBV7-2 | CASSPGGTVTDTQYF | TGTGCCAGCAGCCCAGGGGGGACAGTCACAGATACGCAGTATTTT
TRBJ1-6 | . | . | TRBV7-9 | CASIQYTDNSPLHF | TGTGCCAGTATACAGTATACCGATAATTCACCCCTCCACTTT
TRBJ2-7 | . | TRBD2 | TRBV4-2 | CASSPYQRLAGDRYEQYF | TGTGCCAGCAGCCCCTACCAACGACTAGCGGGAGATCGGTACGAGCAGTACTTC
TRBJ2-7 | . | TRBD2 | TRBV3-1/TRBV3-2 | CASSQSLFSGRTSYEQYF | TGTGCCAGCAGCCAAAGCCTCTTTAGCGGGAGGACCTCCTACGAGCAGTACTTC
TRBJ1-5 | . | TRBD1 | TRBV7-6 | CASSAGQGNQPQHF | TGTGCCAGCAGCGCGGGACAGGGCAATCAGCCCCAGCATTTT
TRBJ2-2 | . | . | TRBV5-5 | CASSLSPGASIGELFF | TGTGCCAGCAGCTTGTCCCCGGGAGCGAGTATCGGGGAGCTGTTTTTT
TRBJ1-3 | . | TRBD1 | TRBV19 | CASSPGTGDSGNTIYF | TGTGCCAGTAGTCCCGGGACAGGGGACTCTGGAAACACCATATATTTT
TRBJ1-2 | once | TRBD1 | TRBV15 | CATSTRTGNYGYTF | TGTGCCACCAGCACCCGGACAGGGAACTATGGCTACACCTTC
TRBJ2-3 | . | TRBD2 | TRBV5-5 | CASSLETVASGRDTQYF | TGTGCCAGCAGCTTGGAGACCGTGGCTAGCGGGAGAGATACGCAGTATTTT
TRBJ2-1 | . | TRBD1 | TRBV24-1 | CATSDFGQGLYNEQFF | TGTGCCACCAGTGATTTCGGACAGGGGTTATACAATGAGCAGTTCTTC
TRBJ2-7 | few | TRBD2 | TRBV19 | CASSIGLVGSYEQYF | TGTGCCAGTAGTATTGGACTAGTTGGATCCTACGAGCAGTACTTC
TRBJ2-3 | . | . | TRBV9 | CASSETQGTDTQYF | TGTGCCAGCAGCGAGACCCAGGGTACAGATACGCAGTATTTT
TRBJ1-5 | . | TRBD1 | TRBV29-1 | CSVGGQNQPQHF | TGCAGCGTTGGGGGACAGAATCAGCCCCAGCATTTT
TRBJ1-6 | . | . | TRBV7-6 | CASSLRWRTPLHF | TGTGCCAGCAGCTTACGCTGGAGAACACCCCTCCACTTT
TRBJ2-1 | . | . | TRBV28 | CASTAVDNEQFF | TGTGCCAGCACGGCGGTAGACAATGAGCAGTTCTTC
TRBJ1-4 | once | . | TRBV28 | CASSSSRRGFFF | TGTGCCAGCAGTTCAAGTCGCAGGGGCTTCTTTTTT
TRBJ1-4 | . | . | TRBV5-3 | CARPMVRADNEKLFF | TGTGCCAGGCCCATGGTGAGGGCGGATAATGAAAAACTGTTTTTT
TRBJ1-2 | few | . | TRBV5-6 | CASSSRTANYGYTF | TGTGCCAGCAGCTCTCGGACAGCCAACTATGGCTACACCTTC
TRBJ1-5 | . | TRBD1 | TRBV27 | CASSLSGTGNQPQHF | TGTGCCAGCAGTTTATCAGGGACAGGGAACCAGCCCCAGCATTTT
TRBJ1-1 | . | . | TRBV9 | CASSASGRDVTEAFF | TGTGCCAGCAGCGCCTCTGGGAGGGACGTCACTGAAGCTTTCTTT
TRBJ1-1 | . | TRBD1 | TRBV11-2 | CASSLVGQGYTEAFF | TGTGCCAGCAGCTTAGTGGGACAGGGCTACACTGAAGCTTTCTTT
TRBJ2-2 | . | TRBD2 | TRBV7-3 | CASSLIGLAAGSGELFF | TGTGCCAGCAGCTTAATAGGACTAGCGGCAGGGAGCGGGGAGCTGTTTTTT
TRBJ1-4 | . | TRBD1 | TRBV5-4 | CASSFGGNPGQTNEKLFF | TGTGCCAGCAGCTTTGGGGGAAACCCGGGACAGACTAATGAAAAACTGTTTTTT
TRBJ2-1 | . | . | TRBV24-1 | CATSDWPAGNEQFF | TGTGCCACCAGTGATTGGCCAGCGGGCAATGAGCAGTTCTTC
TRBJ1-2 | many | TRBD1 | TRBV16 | CASSQSAFGQGEILFYGYTF | TGTGCCAGCAGCCAATCAGCATTCGGGCAGGGGGAGATCCTGTTCTATGGCTACACCTTC
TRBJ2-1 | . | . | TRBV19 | CASTGVGYREQFF | TGTGCCAGTACAGGGGTTGGGTATAGAGAGCAGTTCTTC
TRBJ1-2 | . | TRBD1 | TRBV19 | CASSHRGLGYTF | TGTGCCAGTAGTCACAGGGGGCTTGGCTACACCTTC
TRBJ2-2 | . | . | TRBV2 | CASSGQGPNTGELFF | TGTGCCAGCAGTGGGCAGGGGCCGAACACCGGGGAGCTGTTTTTT
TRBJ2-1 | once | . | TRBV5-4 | CASSLAYEQFF | TGTGCCAGCAGCTTGGCCTATGAGCAGTTCTTC
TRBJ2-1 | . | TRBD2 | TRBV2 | CARGRELPGYEQFF | TGTGCCAGGGGGCGGGAGCTCCCGGGGTATGAGCAGTTCTTC
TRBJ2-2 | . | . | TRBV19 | CASTRLRATGELFF | TGTGCCAGTACTCGGTTGCGGGCGACCGGGGAGCTGTTTTTT
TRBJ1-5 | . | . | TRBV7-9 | CASSPGWDNQPQHF | TGTGCCAGCAGCCCGGGATGGGACAATCAGCCCCAGCATTTT
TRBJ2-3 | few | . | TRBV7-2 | CASSSVPDTQYF | TGTGCCAGCAGCTCCGTCCCAGATACGCAGTATTTT
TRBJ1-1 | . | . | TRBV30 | CAWSVPPTGLMNTEAFF | TGTGCCTGGAGTGTACCCCCGACAGGCCTGATGAACACTGAAGCTTTCTTT
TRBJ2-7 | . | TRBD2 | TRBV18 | CASSLNSGSGNEQYF | TGTGCCAGCTCACTAAATAGCGGGAGTGGCAACGAGCAGTACTTC
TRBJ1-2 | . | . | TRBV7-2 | CASSSYGTFGGYTF | TGTGCCAGCAGCTCCTATGGGACATTCGGTGGCTACACCTTC
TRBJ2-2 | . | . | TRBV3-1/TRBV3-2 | CASSQRGLAGELFF | TGTGCCAGCAGCCAAAGGGGGTTGGCCGGGGAGCTGTTTTTT
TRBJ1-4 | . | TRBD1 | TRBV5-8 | CASSRTGYYEKLFF | TGTGCCAGCAGCCGGACAGGGTACTATGAAAAACTGTTTTTT
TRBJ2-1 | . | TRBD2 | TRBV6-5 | CASRGLAGVNEQFF | TGTGCCAGCAGGGGACTAGCGGGAGTTAATGAGCAGTTCTTC
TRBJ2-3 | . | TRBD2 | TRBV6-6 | CASSYDLAGGTLGYF | TGTGCCAGCAGTTACGATCTAGCGGGAGGAACTTTAGGGTATTTT
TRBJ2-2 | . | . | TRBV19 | CASIHSVVGGELFF | TGTGCCAGTATTCATAGCGTGGTCGGCGGGGAGCTGTTTTTT
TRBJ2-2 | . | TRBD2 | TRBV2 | CASRVSGSPTGELFF | TGTGCCAGCAGGGTTAGCGGGAGTCCAACCGGGGAGCTGTTTTTT
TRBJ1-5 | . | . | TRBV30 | CAWSPLLGQPQHF | TGTGCCTGGAGTCCTCTCCTCGGTCAGCCCCAGCATTTT
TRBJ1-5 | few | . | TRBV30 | CAWAKGGDQPQHF | TGTGCCTGGGCTAAGGGGGGGGATCAGCCCCAGCATTTT
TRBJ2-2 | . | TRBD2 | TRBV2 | CASASGRDTGELFF | TGTGCCAGCGCAAGCGGGAGGGACACCGGGGAGCTGTTTTTT
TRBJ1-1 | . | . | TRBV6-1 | CASSERWGDEAFF | TGTGCCAGCAGTGAAAGGTGGGGGGATGAAGCTTTCTTT
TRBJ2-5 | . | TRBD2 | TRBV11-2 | CASSQSGSETQYF | TGTGCCAGCAGCCAAAGCGGGAGTGAGACCCAGTACTTC
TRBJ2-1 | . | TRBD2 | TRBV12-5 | CASGLVIWVGRTSSYNEQFF | TGTGCTAGTGGTTTGGTAATCTGGGTCGGGAGGACCAGCTCCTACAATGAGCAGTTCTTC
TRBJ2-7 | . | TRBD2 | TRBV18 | CASSPRTSSSYEQYF | TGTGCCAGCTCACCACGGACTAGCTCTTCCTACGAGCAGTACTTC
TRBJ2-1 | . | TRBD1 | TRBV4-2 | CASSQDRGQGRDEQFF | TGTGCCAGCAGCCAAGATAGGGGACAGGGGCGGGATGAGCAGTTCTTC
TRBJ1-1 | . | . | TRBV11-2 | CASRPGRTMNTEAFF | TGTGCCAGCCGCCCCGGCAGGACTATGAACACTGAAGCTTTCTTT
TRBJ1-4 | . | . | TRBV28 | CASSFHRLANEKLFF | TGTGCCAGCAGTTTTCACAGGTTGGCTAATGAAAAACTGTTTTTT
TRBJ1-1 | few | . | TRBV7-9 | CASSPGVRRDTEAFF | TGTGCCAGCAGCCCCGGGGTTCGGAGGGACACTGAAGCTTTCTTT